This T cell receptor (beta chain) was obtained from a study of T cells in Graves' hyperthyroidism and ophthalmopathy. Looking at the study overall: Staff took peripheral blood when the initial diagnosis was made, before any treatment began.

This clonotype was found many times. Its target is unknown. Study observations and caveats: Also found in blood were most expanded thyroid clonotypes above 0.001.

This CDR3 spans 13 amino acids. CDR1 and CDR2 (germline): WNHNN, SYGVQD (reference sequence). V lost 2 bases, J lost 3 bases, and 0 bases stayed unmatched. The source material, RNA transcripts, was used to amplify TCR beta CDR3 regions. The TCR CDR3 was amplified in a first-round RT-PCR using the HTBI primer set. One entry per CDR3 protein, called by TCRdb with MiXCR from the multiplex PCR reads. The table records hundreds of thousands of distinct CDR3 sequences, less than 25% of them present only once. For the diagnoses, clinical symptoms, serum thyroxine and TRAb, thyroid ultrasound and orbital computed tomography were used.

The receptor was isolated from a woman in her 70s with Graves' ophthalmopathy. V and J are TRBV10-1 and TRBJ2-7, with 8 nucleotides matching TRBD1. The sequenced material came from blood. DNA of the CDR3: TGCGCCAGCAGTGAGACAGGGGGCTACGAGCAGTACTTC. The encoded protein is CASSETGGYEQYF.